Listed below are T cell receptor beta chains from one sample, sequenced in a study of regulatory T cells in long-lasting Graves disease. TCRdb ran MiXCR on the multiplex PCR reads and lists one entry per CDR3 protein. Among about 240,000 distinct CDR3 sequences, about 19% were seen once, and the ten largest hold about 15%. This sample comprised peripheral blood mononuclear cells (PBMCs), obtained at new diagnosis, from a patient treated with antithyroid drugs. The receptors derive from a female donor with Graves disease. Each CDR3 is given with its conserved first and last residue. Each record gives: clone size, J gene, D gene, V gene, CDR3 protein, CDR3 DNA. D genes are given only for firm matches. Part of the rows lack a size; the others show once, few, many or a class for expanded clones.

clone_size: few; j_call: TRBJ1-1; d_call: -; v_call: TRBV2; cdr3_aa: CASGWENTEAFF; cdr3_nt: TGTGCTAGCGGGTGGGAGAACACTGAAGCTTTCTTT
clone_size: -; j_call: TRBJ2-3; d_call: TRBD2; v_call: TRBV4-3; cdr3_aa: CASSHGTSGGESDTQYF; cdr3_nt: TGCGCCAGCAGCCACGGGACTAGCGGGGGGGAGTCAGATACGCAGTATTTT
clone_size: many; j_call: TRBJ2-1; d_call: TRBD1; v_call: TRBV5-1; cdr3_aa: CASSLPGQGVYEQFF; cdr3_nt: TGCGCCAGCAGCCTACCGGGACAGGGGGTCTATGAGCAGTTCTTC
clone_size: -; j_call: TRBJ2-6; d_call: -; v_call: TRBV6-1; cdr3_aa: CASSDSGANVLTF; cdr3_nt: TGTGCCAGCAGTGATAGTGGGGCCAACGTCCTGACTTTC
clone_size: -; j_call: TRBJ2-5; d_call: TRBD2; v_call: TRBV19; cdr3_aa: CASRTSGVVWETQYF; cdr3_nt: TGTGCCAGTAGGACTAGCGGGGTTGTGTGGGAGACCCAGTACTTC
clone_size: many; j_call: TRBJ2-2; d_call: TRBD2; v_call: TRBV2; cdr3_aa: CATSSGNTGELFF; cdr3_nt: TGTGCCACCTCTAGCGGTAACACCGGGGAGCTGTTTTTT
clone_size: few; j_call: TRBJ2-5; d_call: -; v_call: TRBV4-1; cdr3_aa: CASSQEASDGETQYF; cdr3_nt: TGCGCCAGCAGCCAAGAGGCTAGCGATGGCGAGACCCAGTACTTC
clone_size: many; j_call: TRBJ2-1; d_call: -; v_call: TRBV12-3/TRBV12-4; cdr3_aa: CASSSPGVGYNEQFF; cdr3_nt: TGTGCCAGCAGTTCCCCAGGGGTGGGCTACAATGAGCAGTTCTTC
clone_size: -; j_call: TRBJ2-3; d_call: -; v_call: TRBV7-2; cdr3_aa: CASSDRGAYGYTFGSGTDTQYF; cdr3_nt: -
clone_size: many; j_call: TRBJ2-7; d_call: TRBD2; v_call: TRBV7-2; cdr3_aa: CASSSTSDSYEQYF; cdr3_nt: TGTGCCAGCAGCTCGACTAGCGACTCCTACGAGCAGTACTTC
clone_size: few; j_call: TRBJ1-4; d_call: -; v_call: TRBV9; cdr3_aa: CASSVGEGNFNEKLFF; cdr3_nt: TGTGCCAGCAGCGTTGGAGAAGGGAACTTTAATGAAAAACTGTTTTTT
clone_size: many; j_call: TRBJ2-3; d_call: -; v_call: TRBV11-1; cdr3_aa: CASTSGQGGVTQYF; cdr3_nt: TGTGCCAGCACCTCAGGACAGGGAGGGGTTACGCAGTATTTT
clone_size: -; j_call: TRBJ1-5; d_call: -; v_call: TRBV6-2/TRBV6-3; cdr3_aa: CASSPAGSQPQHF; cdr3_nt: TGTGCCAGCAGCCCCGCAGGGAGTCAGCCCCAGCATTTT
clone_size: -; j_call: TRBJ2-7; d_call: -; v_call: TRBV27; cdr3_aa: CASSFGSGYKTTYEQYF; cdr3_nt: TGTGCCAGCAGTTTCGGGTCGGGGTATAAGACGACCTACGAGCAGTACTTC
clone_size: few; j_call: TRBJ1-3; d_call: TRBD1; v_call: TRBV2; cdr3_aa: CASRETGGDGNTIYF; cdr3_nt: TGTGCCAGCAGAGAGACAGGGGGCGATGGAAACACCATATATTTT
clone_size: few; j_call: TRBJ1-6; d_call: TRBD1; v_call: TRBV6-2/TRBV6-3; cdr3_aa: CASSYAAGGGSPLHF; cdr3_nt: TGTGCCAGCAGTTACGCGGCAGGGGGTGGTTCACCCCTCCACTTT
clone_size: -; j_call: TRBJ2-6; d_call: -; v_call: TRBV7-9; cdr3_aa: CASRVWGSGANVLTF; cdr3_nt: TGTGCCAGCAGGGTCTGGGGATCTGGGGCCAACGTCCTGACTTTC
clone_size: -; j_call: TRBJ1-5; d_call: TRBD1; v_call: TRBV7-8; cdr3_aa: CASSPRQGGFGLGDQPQHF; cdr3_nt: TGTGCCAGCAGCCCCCGACAGGGTGGTTTTGGTTTGGGGGATCAGCCCCAGCATTTT
clone_size: -; j_call: TRBJ2-5; d_call: TRBD1; v_call: TRBV11-2; cdr3_aa: CASSWGQTETQYF; cdr3_nt: TGTGCCAGCAGCTGGGGACAGACAGAGACCCAGTACTTC
clone_size: many; j_call: TRBJ2-6; d_call: -; v_call: TRBV20-1; cdr3_aa: CSATPGEAGANVLTF; cdr3_nt: TGCAGTGCAACCCCCGGGGAGGCCGGGGCCAACGTCCTGACTTTC
clone_size: few; j_call: TRBJ2-1; d_call: TRBD2; v_call: TRBV19; cdr3_aa: CASSLLAGGSSYNEQFF; cdr3_nt: TGTGCCAGTAGTCTCCTAGCGGGAGGGAGCTCCTACAATGAGCAGTTCTTC
clone_size: many; j_call: TRBJ2-1; d_call: TRBD1; v_call: TRBV20-1; cdr3_aa: CSARDPSGQGNNEQFF; cdr3_nt: TGCAGTGCTAGAGATCCCTCGGGACAGGGGAACAATGAGCAGTTCTTC
clone_size: -; j_call: TRBJ1-1; d_call: -; v_call: TRBV18; cdr3_aa: CASSPSGDTEAFF; cdr3_nt: TGTGCCAGCTCGCCTTCCGGGGACACTGAAGCCTTCTTT
clone_size: many; j_call: TRBJ1-6; d_call: TRBD1; v_call: TRBV7-6; cdr3_aa: CASSLAGQGNSPLHF; cdr3_nt: TGTGCCAGCAGCTTAGCCGGACAGGGGAATTCACCCCTCCACTTT
clone_size: -; j_call: TRBJ2-1; d_call: -; v_call: TRBV4-2; cdr3_aa: CASSQDRVTEQFF; cdr3_nt: TGTGCCAGCAGCCAAGATCGGGTCACTGAGCAGTTCTTC
clone_size: few; j_call: TRBJ2-2; d_call: -; v_call: TRBV11-2; cdr3_aa: CASSPGRRTGGLFF; cdr3_nt: TGTGCCAGCAGCCCGGGGCGTAGAACCGGGGGGCTGTTTTTT
clone_size: many; j_call: TRBJ1-5; d_call: -; v_call: TRBV3-1; cdr3_aa: CASSPMANQPQHF; cdr3_nt: TGTGCCAGCAGCCCCATGGCGAATCAGCCCCAGCATTTT
clone_size: many; j_call: TRBJ2-3; d_call: -; v_call: TRBV24-1; cdr3_aa: CATSERGTDTQYF; cdr3_nt: TGTGCCACCAGTGAAAGAGGGACAGATACGCAGTATTTT
clone_size: many; j_call: TRBJ2-5; d_call: TRBD2; v_call: TRBV24-1; cdr3_aa: CATSDRGTSPGETQYF; cdr3_nt: TGTGCCACCAGTGACCGCGGGACTAGCCCTGGGGAGACCCAGTACTTC
clone_size: -; j_call: TRBJ2-2; d_call: -; v_call: TRBV29-1; cdr3_aa: CSSAGHRTRELFF; cdr3_nt: TGCAGCTCCGCGGGACACCGCACCAGGGAGCTGTTTTTT
clone_size: many; j_call: TRBJ1-2; d_call: -; v_call: TRBV15; cdr3_aa: CATSRDPREGVRGYTF; cdr3_nt: TGTGCCACCAGCAGAGATCCGAGGGAGGGGGTGCGTGGCTACACCTTC
clone_size: many; j_call: TRBJ2-2; d_call: -; v_call: TRBV11-2; cdr3_aa: CASSFGTGNTGELFF; cdr3_nt: TGTGCCAGCAGCTTCGGTACCGGAAACACCGGGGAGCTGTTTTTT
clone_size: many; j_call: TRBJ2-5; d_call: TRBD1; v_call: TRBV3-1; cdr3_aa: CASSSDRGFETQYF; cdr3_nt: TGTGCCAGCAGTTCGGACAGGGGTTTTGAGACCCAGTACTTC
clone_size: many; j_call: TRBJ1-1; d_call: -; v_call: TRBV3-1; cdr3_aa: CASSQAAQGTRGAFF; cdr3_nt: TGTGCCAGCAGCCAAGCGGCTCAGGGGACCAGGGGAGCTTTCTTT
clone_size: many; j_call: TRBJ2-1; d_call: TRBD1; v_call: TRBV12-3/TRBV12-4; cdr3_aa: CATSEPGGDSYNEQFF; cdr3_nt: TGTGCCACCAGTGAACCAGGGGGTGACTCCTACAATGAGCAGTTCTTC
clone_size: many; j_call: TRBJ1-2; d_call: -; v_call: TRBV3-1; cdr3_aa: CASSQDFTTVYGYTF; cdr3_nt: TGTGCCAGCAGCCAAGATTTCACGACAGTGTATGGCTACACCTTC
clone_size: few; j_call: TRBJ2-7; d_call: -; v_call: TRBV4-3; cdr3_aa: CASSQEGESYEQYF; cdr3_nt: TGCGCCAGCAGCCAAGAAGGCGAATCCTACGAGCAGTACTTC
clone_size: many; j_call: TRBJ2-5; d_call: TRBD2; v_call: TRBV10-3; cdr3_aa: CAISEAGGPETQYF; cdr3_nt: TGTGCCATCAGTGAGGCGGGGGGGCCAGAGACCCAGTACTTC
clone_size: -; j_call: TRBJ1-5; d_call: TRBD1; v_call: TRBV30; cdr3_aa: CAAGAGQGGYSNQPQHF; cdr3_nt: TGTGCCGCGGGAGCGGGACAGGGGGGGTATAGCAATCAGCCCCAGCATTTT
clone_size: many; j_call: TRBJ2-7; d_call: -; v_call: TRBV7-2; cdr3_aa: CASSLEGAPSYEQYF; cdr3_nt: TGTGCCAGCAGCTTAGAAGGGGCCCCCTCCTACGAGCAGTACTTC
clone_size: many; j_call: TRBJ1-1; d_call: -; v_call: TRBV11-2; cdr3_aa: CASSLEPDTEAFF; cdr3_nt: TGTGCCAGCAGCTTGGAACCGGACACTGAAGCTTTCTTT
clone_size: -; j_call: TRBJ1-4; d_call: TRBD1; v_call: TRBV6-1; cdr3_aa: CASNTGTGGSEKLFF; cdr3_nt: TGTGCCAGCAACACCGGGACAGGGGGCAGCGAAAAACTGTTTTTT
clone_size: many; j_call: TRBJ2-7; d_call: TRBD2; v_call: TRBV7-2; cdr3_aa: CASSLAPRSGGHEQYF; cdr3_nt: TGTGCCAGCAGCTTAGCTCCAAGGAGCGGGGGCCACGAGCAGTACTTC
clone_size: many; j_call: TRBJ2-2; d_call: -; v_call: TRBV30; cdr3_aa: CAFQRVNTGELFF; cdr3_nt: TGTGCCTTCCAGCGGGTAAACACCGGGGAGCTGTTTTTT
clone_size: many; j_call: TRBJ2-5; d_call: -; v_call: TRBV28; cdr3_aa: CASSFWQETQYF; cdr3_nt: TGTGCCAGCAGTTTTTGGCAAGAGACCCAGTACTTC
clone_size: few; j_call: TRBJ2-2; d_call: -; v_call: TRBV6-2/TRBV6-3; cdr3_aa: CASSDGGLFF; cdr3_nt: TGTGCCAGCAGCGACGGCGGGCTGTTTTTT
clone_size: many; j_call: TRBJ2-3; d_call: -; v_call: TRBV7-9; cdr3_aa: CASSKSGAGDTQYF; cdr3_nt: TGTGCCAGCAGCAAATCGGGGGCGGGAGATACGCAGTATTTT
clone_size: many; j_call: TRBJ1-2; d_call: TRBD1; v_call: TRBV7-2; cdr3_aa: CASSLDRGPSSYTF; cdr3_nt: TGTGCCAGCAGCTTAGACAGGGGGCCTAGCAGCTACACCTTC
clone_size: -; j_call: TRBJ2-1; d_call: -; v_call: TRBV20-1; cdr3_aa: CSARPIYSSYNEQFF; cdr3_nt: TGCAGTGCTAGGCCAATCTATAGCTCCTACAATGAGCAGTTCTTC
clone_size: few; j_call: TRBJ1-1; d_call: -; v_call: TRBV2; cdr3_aa: CAAGSGRNTEAFF; cdr3_nt: TGTGCCGCGGGGTCGGGCAGAAACACTGAAGCTTTCTTT
clone_size: -; j_call: TRBJ1-2; d_call: TRBD1; v_call: TRBV9; cdr3_aa: CASSATGGGNYGYTF; cdr3_nt: TGTGCCAGCAGCGCGACAGGGGGAGGTAACTATGGCTACACCTTC
clone_size: -; j_call: TRBJ2-1; d_call: -; v_call: TRBV4-2; cdr3_aa: CANSQEVEKMGEQFF; cdr3_nt: TGTGCCAACAGCCAAGAAGTCGAAAAAATGGGGGAGCAGTTCTTC
clone_size: many; j_call: TRBJ2-1; d_call: TRBD2; v_call: TRBV11-2; cdr3_aa: CASSLGLAGDGQFF; cdr3_nt: TGTGCCAGCAGCTTGGGACTAGCGGGAGATGGGCAGTTCTTC